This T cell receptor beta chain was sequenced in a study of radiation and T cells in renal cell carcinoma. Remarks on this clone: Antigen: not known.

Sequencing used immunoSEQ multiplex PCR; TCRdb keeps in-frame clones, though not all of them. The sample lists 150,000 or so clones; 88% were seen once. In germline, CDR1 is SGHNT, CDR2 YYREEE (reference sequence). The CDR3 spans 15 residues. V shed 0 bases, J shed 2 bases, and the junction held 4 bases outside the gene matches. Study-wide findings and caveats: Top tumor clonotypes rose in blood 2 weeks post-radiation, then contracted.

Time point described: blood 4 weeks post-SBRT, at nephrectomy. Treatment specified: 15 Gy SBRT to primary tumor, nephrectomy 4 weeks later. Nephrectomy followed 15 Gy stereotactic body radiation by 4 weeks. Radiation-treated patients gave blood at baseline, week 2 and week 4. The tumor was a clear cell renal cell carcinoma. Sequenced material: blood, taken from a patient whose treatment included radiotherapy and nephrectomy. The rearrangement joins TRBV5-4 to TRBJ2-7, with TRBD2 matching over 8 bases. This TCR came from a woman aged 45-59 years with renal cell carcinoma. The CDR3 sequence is CASSLAPGGAYEQYF. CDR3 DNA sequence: TGTGCCAGCAGCTTGGCCCCCGGGGGGGCCTACGAGCAGTACTTC. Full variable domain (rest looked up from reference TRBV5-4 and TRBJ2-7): ETGVTQSPTHLIKTRGQQVTLRCSSQSGHNTVSWYQQALGQGPQFIFQYYREEENGRGNFPPRFSGLQFPNYSSELNVNALELDDSALYLCASSLAPGGAYEQYFGPGTRLTVT.